A few counts support the clone carrying this TCR beta chain. Its antigen remains unidentified. This record comes from a study of post-analysis software for immune sequencing data. Study-wide findings and caveats: Strong same-batch co-clustering of samples appeared with F measure clustering. In multiple sclerosis, normalized Chao1 diversity was significantly below that of controls. Five TRBV segments were significantly more frequent in patients than in controls. TRBV5-6, TRBV5-1 and TRBV20-1 were among these segments.

Unique molecular identifiers tagged the TCR beta cDNA libraries. TCRdb re-analysed the PCR reads in MiXCR, keeping a single row per CDR3 protein. The table has 430,000 or so distinct CDR3 sequences, about 39% seen once. Trimming took 3 bases from V and 10 from J; bases not matched to a gene: 4. The CDR3 contains 13 residues. The germline CDR1 and CDR2 sequences are MNHEY and SMNVEV (reference sequence). This TCR derives from a girl aged 2 to 10 with multiple sclerosis. The chain combines TRBV27 with TRBJ2-5; TRBD2 aligns across 11 bases. The material sequenced was blood. In DNA, the CDR3 is TGTGCCAGCAGTTTCCTAGCGGGAGGCGACCAGTACTTC. It yields the protein CASSFLAGGDQYF.